These 24 T cell receptor beta chains originate from one sample sequenced in a study of CD8+ T cells in alopecia areata (dated by TCRdb to the late 2010s). The library was generated by the immunoSEQ multiplex PCR assay. RNA was extracted from all samples and reverse transcribed into cDNA as template for TCR sequencing. The source is immuneACCESS, and TCRdb retained only in-frame sequences with V and J called. Part of the clones is not carried over; for the studies checked, unresolved V genes explain less than half of this, and the remainder is unexplained. Across this sample, some 110,000 clones were tabulated and none appeared just once. The ten largest clones represent about 18% of the sample. The sequenced sample was lesional skin. These receptor sequences come from a C3H/HeJ mouse with alopecia areata. Regarding MHC type, mice of this strain are H2-k.

This clone turned up a few times. Gene names and germline match the mouse. The read terminates 4 residues before the CDR3 end, so the remaining end is supplied by the germline J gene. The chain links TRBV12-1 to TRBJ2-1; D remains unclear. The CDR3 is 13 amino acids. Per germline, CDR1 SGHSN and CDR2 HYEKVE. The V end was cut by 0 bases, the J end by 4 bases, with 6 bases between. The covered CDR3 bases are TGTGCCAGCTCTCTCGAGCAGTATGCT. It is translated as CASSLEQYA. The CDR3 reads in full as CASSLEQYAEQFF.

A note on this clone: Each gene name is a mouse one. The sequenced fragment ends 4 residues before the CDR3 boundary, so the rest is inferred from the germline J gene. The chain employs TRBV19 and TRBJ1-2, with D uncertain. Trimming left V 0 bases short and J 0 bases short, with 9 bases between. Germline CDR1 reads FNHDT; CDR2 reads SITEND (reference sequence). The CDR3 has 15 residues. The sequenced part of the CDR3 DNA is TGTGCCAGCAGTATAGCTCCCAGCACAAACTCC. Translation: CASSIAPSTNS. The CDR3 as a whole reads CASSIAPSTNSDYTF.

In the case of this clone: There is a difference at residue 13 between the TCRdb protein and the DNA translation, so the protein given here was translated from the DNA. Genes here carry mouse names. The CDR3 extends 3 residues past the end of the read, so its final part is completed from the germline J gene. The chain combines TRBV1 with TRBJ1-3; D is possibly TRBD1 (6 bases). V dropped 2 bases and J dropped 0 bases, with 11 bases sitting between them. Germline CDR1 reads NSQYPW; CDR2 reads LRSPGD (reference sequence). CDR3 size: 16 residues. CDR3 residues: CTCSARDKFSGNTLYF. Incomplete CDR3 DNA: TGCACCTGCAGTGCACGGGACAAGTTTTCTGGAAATACG.

This clone was seen a few times. Gene names and germline refer to mouse. From the germline J gene comes the end of the CDR3, since the read stops 4 residues before it. The genes are TRBV13-3 and TRBJ2-4; the match to TRBD2 covers 13 bases. V gave up 1 base and J gave up 3 bases; unmatched junction bases: 11. Germline CDR1 reads NNHDY; CDR2 reads SYVADS. This CDR3 region has 19 residues. The CDR3: CASSDPWTGGARSQNTLYF. Incomplete CDR3 DNA: TGTGCCAGCAGTGATCCTTGGACTGGGGGGGCGAGAAGCCAAAAC.

This clone was observed a handful of times. Gene names and germline match the mouse. The CDR3 end falls 4 residues outside the read, so it is completed with the germline J gene. The V and J genes are TRBV19 and TRBJ2-1; the D gene is possibly TRBD1 (5 bases). CDR1 FNHDT and CDR2 SITEND come from the germline V gene (reference sequence). Deletions cut 2 bases from V and 4 bases from J, with 10 bases between. The CDR3 has 14 amino acids. The part of the CDR3 DNA that was read is TGTGCCAGCAGTATTCAGGACAAATATGCT. Protein sequence: CASSIQDKYA. The CDR3 reads in full as CASSIQDKYAEQFF.

As concerns this clone: Gene names are mouse gene names. From the germline J gene comes the end of the CDR3, since the read stops 4 residues before it. The chain couples TRBV17 to TRBJ2-7, with a tentative D call TRBD1 (6 bases). Germline V gene sequence: CDR1 MNHDT, CDR2 YYDKIL. This CDR3 is 12 amino acids long. The V gene lost 7 bases and the J gene lost 2 bases, with 9 bases spanning the gap. The part of the CDR3 DNA that was read is TGTGCTAGCAAGGGACAACCCTAT. Translated: CASKGQPY. The full-length CDR3 reads as CASKGQPYEQYF. Full variable domain (missing parts from reference TRBV17 and TRBJ2-7): DTTVKQNPRYKLARVGKPVNLICSQTMNHDTMYWYQKKPNQAPKLLLFYYDKILNREADTFEKFQSSRPNNSFCSLYIGSAGLEYSAMYLCASKGQPYEQYFGPGTRLTVL.

Comment on this clone: Genes and germline come from the mouse. Read coverage stops 4 residues before the CDR3 terminus; the germline J gene supplies the remainder. V gene TRBV2 combines with J gene TRBJ2-7; TRBD2 aligns across 10 bases. Germline loops: CDR1 LGHNA, CDR2 YSYQKL. V trimming: 4 bases; J trimming: 0 bases; junction bases outside the gene matches: 3. CDR3 size: 15 residues. The CDR3 sequence is CASSLGTGVSYEQYF. The CDR3 bases that were read are TGTGCCAGCAGCCTCGGGACTGGGGTCTCCTAT.

This clone was seen a handful of times. These gene names are mouse names. Sequencing ends 4 residues short of the CDR3 end; the germline J gene provides the rest. The chain employs TRBV19 and TRBJ1-4, with 10 nucleotides matching TRBD1. CDR3 length: 15 amino acids. Germline CDR1 reads FNHDT; CDR2 reads SITEND (reference sequence). CDR3 DNA, as far as it was read: TGTGCCAGCAGCCCAGACAGGGGGCGAGGCGAA. Encoded protein: CASSPDRGRGE. The full-length CDR3 reads as CASSPDRGRGERLFF.

This clone was seen more than once but under ten times. All gene names here are mouse names. The read falls 4 residues short of the CDR3 end, and the missing part is taken from the germline J gene. This chain uses TRBV1 with TRBJ1-4; TRBD1 agrees at 7 bases. There are 14 residues in the CDR3. Germline V gene sequence: CDR1 NSQYPW, CDR2 LRSPGD (reference sequence). Germline trimming cut 4 bases from V and 5 bases from J; bases unmatched to any gene: 4. Incomplete CDR3 DNA: TGCACCTGCAGTGGTTCCAGGGGGAACGAA. This encodes CTCSGSRGNE. The full CDR3 reads CTCSGSRGNERLFF. Filled out from reference TRBV1 and TRBJ1-4, the complete variable domain reads VTLLEQNPRWRLVPRGQAVNLRCILKNSQYPWMSWYQQDLQKQLQWLFTLRSPGDKEVKSLPGADYLATRVTDTELRLQVANMSQGRTLYCTCSGSRGNERLFFGHGTKLSVL.

This clone appeared a few times. Any gene name here is a mouse gene name. Read sequence stops 4 residues before the CDR3 end, and the germline J gene provides the missing end. The chain joins TRBV5 to TRBJ2-7; the D gene is possibly TRBD1 (5 bases). Germline assignment: CDR1 LGHNA and CDR2 YNLKQL (reference sequence). The length of the CDR3 is 11 residues. Here the CDR3 reads CASSRGDEQYF. The covered CDR3 bases are TGTGCCAGCAGCCGAGGGGAT.

This clone came up a few times. Genes and germline are mouse. The read falls 4 residues short of the CDR3 end, and the missing part is taken from the germline J gene. The chain recombines TRBV13-3 with TRBJ1-2, with 9 positions matching TRBD1. Germline CDR1 NNHDY, CDR2 SYVADS. This CDR3 has 16 residues. V dropped 2 bases and J dropped 0; count of bases not matched to a gene: 5. CDR3 bases read: TGTGCCAGCAGTGACAGGACAGGGGCCGCAAACTCC. This gives the protein CASSDRTGAANS. The CDR3, in full, reads CASSDRTGAANSDYTF.

A remark on this clone: The protein recorded in TCRdb does not match the translated DNA at residue 13; the protein presented here comes from translating the DNA. Gene names denote mouse genes. The sequence runs out 3 residues before the end of the CDR3; the remainder is reconstructed from the germline J gene. The chain is built from TRBV1 and TRBJ1-6; TRBD1 is a possible D gene (5 bases). TRBJ1-6 is an ORF, and what it does is uncertain. The CDR3 is 16 amino acids. Germline lookup yields CDR1 NSQYPW and CDR2 LRSPGD (reference sequence). The V gene lost 0 bases and the J gene lost 6 bases, with 12 bases spanning the gap. CDR3 bases read: TGCACCTGCAGTGCAGATGGGGGGAGGAGTAATTCGCCC. It encodes CTCSADGGRSNSP. The full CDR3 reads CTCSADGGRSNSPLYF.

Concerning this clone: Gene and germline names: mouse. The read ends 4 residues before the CDR3 terminus; that terminus is restored from the germline J gene. This sequence joins TRBV17 and TRBJ2-1, with TRBD1 matching 7 bases. CDR1 and CDR2 (germline): MNHDT, YYDKIL. The ends lost 0 bases at V and 1 base at J; junction bases unmatched: 3. This CDR3 contains 16 residues. CDR3 amino acids: CASSRDEGQNYAEQFF. Partial CDR3 DNA: TGTGCTAGCAGTAGAGATGAGGGACAGAACTATGCT. The complete variable domain, with remaining parts taken from reference TRBV17 and TRBJ2-1, reads DTTVKQNPRYKLARVGKPVNLICSQTMNHDTMYWYQKKPNQAPKLLLFYYDKILNREADTFEKFQSSRPNNSFCSLYIGSAGLEYSAMYLCASSRDEGQNYAEQFFGPGTRLTVL.

This clone was found a few times. Genes and germline are mouse. The read ends 4 residues early relative to the CDR3; the germline J gene fills the gap. The rearrangement joins TRBV13-1 to TRBJ1-4; D is perhaps TRBD1 (6 bases). The CDR3 is made up of 14 amino acids. V lost 1 base and J 6 bases, leaving 10 bases between the germline ends. Germline V gene data show CDR1 as NSHNY and CDR2 as SYGAGN. The CDR3 loop is CASSDSGEDERLFF. Incomplete CDR3 DNA: TGTGCCAGCAGTGATTCAGGGGAGGACGAA.

This clone was recorded a few times. The gene names here belong to mouse. The read terminates 4 residues before the CDR3 end, so the remaining end is supplied by the germline J gene. This chain uses TRBV5 with TRBJ1-1; D remains unclear. The CDR3 length is 13 residues. The V end was cut by 1 base, the J end by 2 bases, with 5 bases between. Germline assignment: CDR1 LGHNA and CDR2 YNLKQL (reference sequence). The covered CDR3 bases are TGTGCCAGCAGCCAAGGTCACAACACA. It encodes CASSQGHNT. The full CDR3 protein is CASSQGHNTEVFF.

On this clone: The gene names given are mouse names. The read stops 4 residues short of the end of the CDR3; the missing end is completed from the germline J gene. This chain links TRBV13-3 with TRBJ2-4; D may be TRBD1 (5 bases). Germline V gene lookup returns CDR1 NNHDY and CDR2 SYVADS. There are 13 residues in the CDR3. Trimming removed 6 bases at V and 0 bases at J, with 8 bases between. The CDR3 is CASTQGSQNTLYF. The sequenced part of the CDR3 DNA is TGTGCCAGCACTCAGGGTAGTCAAAAC.

This clone was seen repeatedly, ten times or more. Gene names are mouse gene names. Read coverage stops 4 residues before the CDR3 terminus; the germline J gene supplies the remainder. This chain links TRBV13-3 with TRBJ2-1; unclear D gene. The CDR3 is 13 amino acids. Trimming shortened V by 1 base and J by 3 bases, and 5 bases separated the two germline ends. Germline CDR1 is NNHDY and CDR2 is SYVADS. Here the CDR3 reads CASSDMGYAEQFF. CDR3 bases read: TGTGCCAGCAGTGATATGGGCTATGCT.

A word on this clone: Genes and germline are mouse. The sequenced fragment ends 4 residues before the CDR3 boundary, so the rest is inferred from the germline J gene. The chain joins TRBV13-1 to TRBJ2-5; the match to TRBD1 covers 7 bases. The CDR3 length is 15 residues. J gave up 1 base and V 4 bases, and 6 bases lay outside the gene matches. The germline V gene encodes CDR1 NSHNY and CDR2 SYGAGN. The part of the CDR3 DNA that was read is TGTGCCAGCAGTCTTCAGGGGGAGGACCAAGAC. This encodes CASSLQGEDQD. The full CDR3 sequence reads CASSLQGEDQDTQYF.

Points on this clone: Gene names follow the mouse nomenclature. From the germline J gene comes the end of the CDR3, since the read stops 4 residues before it. The V gene is TRBV13-3, the J gene TRBJ1-4, with TRBD1 matching over 8 bases. The CDR3 is made up of 15 amino acids. Looked up from germline, CDR1 is NNHDY and CDR2 is SYVADS. CDR3 DNA, as far as it was read: TGTGCCAGCAGTGATAGGGCAGGGGGCGTCGAA. It encodes CASSDRAGGVE. The full CDR3 sequence reads CASSDRAGGVERLFF.

This clone was recorded a few times. All gene names here are mouse names. The sequenced fragment ends 4 residues before the CDR3 boundary, so the rest is inferred from the germline J gene. This chain joins TRBV1 and TRBJ2-2; 7 bases agree with TRBD2. Germline assignment: CDR1 NSQYPW and CDR2 LRSPGD (reference sequence). This CDR3 contains 15 residues. The ends lost 2 bases at V and 6 bases at J; junction bases unmatched: 6. The CDR3 bases that were read are TGCACCTGCAGTGCACCCACTGGGGAACCCGGG. Its protein is CTCSAPTGEPG. The CDR3 reads in full as CTCSAPTGEPGQLYF.

This clone was seen only a few times. Gene labels here are mouse ones. The CDR3 here is CASIPGTGGFNERLFF. CDR3 DNA, as far as it was read: TGTGCCAGCATCCCCGGGACAGGGGGCTTCAACGAA. J is TRBJ1-4 and V is TRBV19; 12 positions match TRBD1. The read ends 4 residues early relative to the CDR3; the germline J gene fills the gap. Germline-derived CDR1 and CDR2 are FNHDT and SITEND (reference sequence). The CDR3 sequence is 16 residues long. V lost 6 bases and J lost 4; bases outside the gene matches: 7.

Details on this clone: Gene labels here are mouse ones. The CDR3 goes on 4 residues after the read ends, and that part is filled in from the germline J gene. This chain uses TRBV1 with TRBJ1-1; 10 positions match TRBD1. The CDR3 is 16 residues long. Germline V gives CDR1 NSQYPW, CDR2 LRSPGD (reference sequence). V lost 3 bases, J lost 1 base, and 5 bases stayed unmatched. The CDR3 DNA, read in part, is TGCACCTGCAGTGCCCAAGACAGGGGGCGAAACACA. Translating gives CTCSAQDRGRNT. The complete CDR3 protein is CTCSAQDRGRNTEVFF. Using reference TRBV1 and TRBJ1-1 for the parts outside the CDR3, the full variable domain is VTLLEQNPRWRLVPRGQAVNLRCILKNSQYPWMSWYQQDLQKQLQWLFTLRSPGDKEVKSLPGADYLATRVTDTELRLQVANMSQGRTLYCTCSAQDRGRNTEVFFGKGTRLTVV.

In its sample, this clone was seen many times. Gene names and germline refer to mouse. From the germline J gene comes the end of the CDR3, since the read stops 4 residues before it. The chain is built from TRBV13-3 and TRBJ2-7; 8 nucleotides match TRBD2. The V segment lost 3 bases and the J segment 0 bases; nucleotides outside the gene matches: 2. The CDR3 contains 14 residues. Germline V lookup: CDR1 NNHDY, CDR2 SYVADS. The CDR3 is CASSVDWGSYEQYF. CDR3 DNA, as far as it was read: TGTGCCAGCAGTGTCGACTGGGGCTCCTAT.

This clone showed up many times. The genes are named according to mouse. CDR3 amino acids: CASSPYWGGAETLYF. CDR3 DNA (partial): TGTGCCAGCAGTCCTTACTGGGGGGGTGCAGAA. The V and J genes are TRBV19 and TRBJ2-3; 9 positions agree with TRBD2. The read ends 4 residues shy of where the CDR3 ends; the end is completed using the germline J gene. The CDR3 totals 15 residues. The germline V gene encodes CDR1 FNHDT and CDR2 SITEND (reference sequence). The J segment lost 1 base and the V segment lost 4 bases, leaving 4 bases of the junction unmatched.